A selection of T cell receptor beta chains follows, all from one sample in a study of T-cell reconstitution after alpha-beta-depleted transplantation in children. TCRdb re-derived calls from the PCR reads in MiXCR, one entry per CDR3 protein. This table holds fewer than 1 million distinct CDR3 sequences, 15% to 20% found once. The sequences come from PBMCs, mostly from graft donor cells, collected 360 days after TCRalphabeta/CD19-depleted stem cell transplant. The receptors here all came from a male patient under 18 who had a stem cell transplant for acute lymphoblastic leukemia, so the T cells may come from the graft donor. CDR3s include the opening cysteine and the closing phenylalanine or tryptophan. A D gene is named only where the DNA matches it firmly. For some rows the clone size is stated as once, few or many, or as a class when expanded; others skip it.

>TRBJ1-5|few|TRBV6-4|-
CASSEGWQLSNQPQHF
TGTGCCAGCAGTGAGGGCTGGCAGCTTAGCAATCAGCCCCAGCATTTT
>TRBJ2-2|few|TRBV2|-
CASSEPRAGELFF
TGTGCCAGCAGTGAACCCCGGGCCGGGGAGCTGTTTTTT
>TRBJ1-4|-|TRBV6-1|-
CASSEERRVVFEKLFF
TGTGCCAGCAGTGAAGAAAGGAGGGTTGTCTTTGAAAAACTGTTTTTT
>TRBJ2-7|-|TRBV7-6|TRBD2
CASSSFPGLAILHEQYF
TGTGCCAGCAGCTCCTTCCCGGGACTAGCGATTCTCCACGAGCAGTACTTC
>TRBJ1-2|-|TRBV12-3/TRBV12-4|-
CASSLGPPGQGGYTF
TGTGCCAGCAGTTTAGGCCCCCCCGGACAAGGTGGCTACACCTTC
>TRBJ2-7|-|TRBV28|-
CASNPGGRPAIGEYF
TGTGCCAGCAACCCCGGAGGACGGCCCGCAATAGGGGAGTACTTC
>TRBJ2-1|few|TRBV29-1|-
CSVEGTRIRLYNEQFF
TGCAGCGTTGAGGGGACGAGGATTCGCCTGTACAATGAGCAGTTCTTC
>TRBJ2-2|many|TRBV24-1|-
CATSDSGTPNTGELFF
TGTGCCACCAGTGATTCCGGGACACCAAACACCGGGGAGCTGTTTTTT
>TRBJ2-5|many|TRBV5-1|TRBD2
CASSQLAGVSETQYF
TGCGCCAGCAGCCAACTAGCGGGAGTTAGTGAGACCCAGTACTTC
>TRBJ1-2|-|TRBV5-1|TRBD1
CASRIDRADGYTF
TGCGCCAGCAGAATTGACAGGGCCGATGGCTACACCTTC
>TRBJ2-1|many|TRBV7-3|-
CASSPNEQFF
TGTGCCAGCAGCCCGAATGAGCAGTTCTTC
>TRBJ2-4|-|TRBV3-1|-
CASSPTVGIQYF
TGTGCCAGCAGCCCCACTGTGGGCATTCAGTACTTC
>TRBJ2-2|-|TRBV19|TRBD2
CASLRLAGNTGELFF
TGTGCCAGCCTCCGCTTAGCGGGCAACACCGGGGAGCTGTTTTTT
>TRBJ2-1|-|TRBV6-1|TRBD2
CASRTGFGGRVPYNEQFF
TGTGCCAGCAGGACCGGTTTTGGCGGGAGGGTTCCCTACAATGAGCAGTTCTTC
>TRBJ2-7|few|TRBV12-3/TRBV12-4|-
CASSSPRLRGAYEQYF
TGTGCCAGCAGTTCCCCCCGACTGAGGGGGGCCTACGAGCAGTACTTC
>TRBJ1-1|-|TRBV12-3/TRBV12-4|TRBD1
CASSSRTGEVTEAFF
TGTGCCAGCAGCTCCAGGACAGGGGAGGTCACTGAAGCTTTCTTT